This TCR beta chain derives from a study of cytomegalovirus exposure and HLA in healthy donors. Study conclusions and caveats: The availability of immune exposure information extended only to CMV serostatus.

Unrecorded immune exposure was likely among donors, who were nominally healthy when sampled. Concerning this clone itself: The antigen is not known.

PCR was performed using 60 Vbeta and 13 Jbeta primers. Per the original data handling: The authors later counted around 80 million unique TCR beta chains, 8.5 million to 13 million of them shared. TCRdb keeps only in-frame clones here, not all; method: immunoSEQ multiplex PCR. Clone size and the V and J calls come from that table; the DNA yielded D and trimming. The table includes hundreds of thousands of clones, approximately 80% detected once. The CDR3 loop spans 12 amino acids. Germline CDR1 SEHNR, CDR2 FQNEAQ (reference sequence). Deletions cut 3 bases from V and 7 bases from J, with 6 bases between.

Sequencing was performed on PBMCs. The chain links TRBV7-9 to TRBJ2-2; D remains unclear. The sequence was collected from a girl aged 2-10 years in good health and CMV-seronegative. The CDR3 protein is CASSFEFGELFF. The CDR3 coding sequence is TGTGCCAGCAGCTTTGAGTTCGGGGAGCTGTTTTTT.